These 18 T cell receptor beta chains were all obtained from the same sample, sequenced in a study of T cell responses to AZD1222 COVID-19 vaccine. Sequenced by immunoSEQ multiplex PCR; TCRdb stores in-frame clones only, minus some. The sample yields roughly 150,000 clones, 91% seen once. The sequencing used peripheral blood, collected on day 0 of AZD1222 vaccination. The receptors were gathered from an adult in good health.

V is TRBV9 and J is TRBJ1-3; D might be TRBD1 (5 bases). Trimming shortened V by 0 bases and J by 6 bases, and 7 bases separated the two germline ends. CDR3 size: 13 residues. Germline V CDR1 and CDR2: SGDLS, YYNGEE. The chain's CDR3 is CASSVAGKNTIYF. The CDR3 nucleotides are TGTGCCAGCAGCGTAGCAGGGAAAAACACCATATATTTT.

The chain joins TRBV18 to TRBJ1-1, with D uncertain. The CDR3 contains 13 residues. The V end lost 5 bases, the J end lost 0 bases, and 7 bases lay between the germline ends. In germline, CDR1 is KGHSH, CDR2 LQKENI. The CDR3 protein is CASSTKVNTEAFF. The CDR3 DNA sequence: TGTGCCAGCTCAACAAAAGTGAACACTGAAGCTTTCTTT. Based on the CDR3 plus reference TRBV18 and TRBJ1-1, the full variable domain is NAGVMQNPRHLVRRRGQEARLRCSPMKGHSHVYWYRQLPEEGLKFMVYLQKENIIDESGMPKERFSAEFPKEGPSILRIQQVVRGDSAAYFCASSTKVNTEAFFGQGTRLTVV.

The chain uses TRBV7-9 and TRBJ2-3; no definite D call. CDR3 length: 17 residues. Germline assignment: CDR1 SEHNR and CDR2 FQNEAQ (reference sequence). Deletions cut 2 bases from V and 6 bases from J, with 21 bases between. CDR3 in amino acids: CASSLRDTAISTDTQYF. For the CDR3, the DNA is TGTGCCAGCAGCTTAAGAGATACAGCCATATCCACGGATACGCAGTATTTT.

This chain links TRBV9 with TRBJ2-3; D is unclear. Looked up from germline, CDR1 is SGDLS and CDR2 is YYNGEE. The CDR3 covers 12 residues. V shed 1 base and J shed 6 bases, with 6 bases lying between them. CDR3: CASSVNQDTQYF. CDR3 nucleotides: TGTGCCAGCAGCGTAAACCAGGATACGCAGTATTTT.

Written as DNA, the CDR3 is TGTGCCAGCAGCCATGAGAGGGGGCCCTACGAGCAGTACTTC. Translating gives CASSHERGPYEQYF. V is TRBV7-8 and J is TRBJ2-7, with TRBD1 matching 7 bases. The CDR3 totals 14 residues. CDR1 is SGHVS and CDR2 is FQNEAQ in the germline V gene. V trimming: 5 bases; J trimming: 2 bases; junction bases outside the gene matches: 6.

This sequence joins TRBV12-3 or TRBV12-4 and TRBJ2-5; either TRBD1 or TRBD2 may fit D (5 bases each). V lost 7 bases to trimming and J lost 4 bases, with 10 bases between them. The CDR3 covers 12 residues. CDR3 in DNA: TGTGCCAGCAATGGTGGGGGAGAGACCCAGTACTTC. This translates into CASNGGGETQYF.

The V call is TRBV9, the J call TRBJ1-1, with D unclear. Germline CDR1 is SGDLS and CDR2 is YYNGEE. With 4 bases removed from V and 1 base from J, the gap between germline ends came to 5 bases. The CDR3 runs to 12 residues. The CDR3 DNA sequence: TGTGCCAGCAGCCGGGGGAACACTGAAGCTTTCTTT. Protein: CASSRGNTEAFF.

This sequence joins TRBV6-6 and TRBJ1-1; D gene unclear. The V gene lost 0 bases and the J gene lost 3 bases, with 8 bases spanning the gap. The germline V gene has CDR1 MNHNY and CDR2 SVGAGI (reference sequence). This CDR3 contains 14 residues. CDR3 DNA: TGTGCCAGCAGTTACTCGCGGGTTGACACTGAAGCTTTCTTT. This encodes CASSYSRVDTEAFF.

V is TRBV19 and J is TRBJ2-5; the D gene is possibly TRBD2 (6 bases). CDR1 and CDR2 (germline): LNHDA, SQIVND (reference sequence). The CDR3 contains 15 residues. V lost 7 bases to trimming and J lost 1 base, with 16 bases between them. Here the CDR3 DNA reads TGTGCCAGTAACCCGAGCGGGCGGCCCCAAGAGACCCAGTACTTC. This translates into CASNPSGRPQETQYF.

The V call is TRBV7-3, the J call TRBJ2-4, with 12 bases lining up with TRBD2. The V and J ends lost 8 bases and 1 base, in that order; junction bases with no gene match: 12. CDR1 is SGHTA, CDR2 FQGTGA, per germline. The CDR3 length is 18 residues. The CDR3 bases are TGTGCCAGCTCGCCCACTAGCGGGGGGCCGGGGGCCAAAAACATTCAGTACTTC. This encodes CASSPTSGGPGAKNIQYF.

The count of this clone is one. The rearrangement uses TRBV14 and TRBJ2-1, with TRBD1 matching over 8 bases. This CDR3 is 15 amino acids long. V lost 2 bases and J lost 7; bases outside the gene matches: 7. Germline assignment: CDR1 SGHDN and CDR2 FVKESK. The CDR3 nucleotides are TGTGCCAGCAGCCAATTCTGGACAGGGCAAAATGAGCAGTTCTTC. It yields the protein CASSQFWTGQNEQFF.

The chain is built from TRBV12-5 and TRBJ2-1, with D tentatively TRBD2 (5 bases). Germline-derived CDR1 and CDR2 are LGHNT and FRNRAP. The CDR3 consists of 13 residues. V lost 7 bases and J lost 8, with 15 bases in between. The CDR3 nucleotides read TGTGCTAGTGCTTCCTCGGGGTGGGATGAGCAGTTCTTC. Translation gives CASASSGWDEQFF.

The chain recombines TRBV3-1 (or the pseudogene TRBV3-2) with TRBJ1-6; D ambiguous. The length of the CDR3 is 12 residues. CDR1 is LGHDT, CDR2 YNNKEL, per germline (reference sequence). Trimming took off 0 bases at V and 7 bases at J, with 1 base between the two ends. The CDR3 DNA is TGTGCCAGCAGCCAAGAGAATTCACCCCTCCACTTT. Translated, it gives CASSQENSPLHF.

This chain uses TRBV10-3 with TRBJ2-3; TRBD2 might be the D (6 bases). CDR1 ENHRY and CDR2 SYGVKD come from the germline V gene. The CDR3 length is 15 residues. V shed 7 bases and J shed 5 bases, with 19 bases lying between them. CDR3 DNA sequence: TGTGCCATCAAAGGAAAGGGTGGAGGGGAAGATACGCAGTATTTT. This encodes CAIKGKGGGEDTQYF.

V usage is TRBV27 and J usage is TRBJ1-3, with no clear D. V lost 2 bases, J lost 2 bases, and 7 bases lay in between. From germline, CDR1 is MNHEY and CDR2 SMNVEV (reference sequence). This CDR3 contains 14 residues. For the CDR3, the DNA is TGTGCCAGCAGTTTAGCAGGTACTGGAAACACCATATATTTT. This codes for CASSLAGTGNTIYF.

The V gene is TRBV9, the J gene TRBJ1-1; TRBD1 aligns across 7 bases. The trim removed 2 bases at V and 8 bases at J, leaving 9 bases unmatched. This CDR3 region has 14 residues. Germline CDR1 and CDR2: SGDLS and YYNGEE. The CDR3 sequence is CASSVSGTDQEAFF. The CDR3 nucleotides are TGTGCCAGCAGCGTTTCCGGGACAGACCAAGAAGCTTTCTTT.

The chain recombines TRBV7-3 with TRBJ2-2; tentative D call: TRBD2 (6 bases). V was trimmed by 4 bases and J by 5 bases, leaving 14 bases between them. The CDR3 totals 15 residues. Germline CDR1 reads SGHTA; CDR2 reads FQGTGA. The CDR3 region is CASSSAEGRTGELFF. CDR3 nucleotide sequence: TGTGCCAGCAGCTCGGCGGAGGGGCGGACCGGGGAGCTGTTTTTT.

This clone has just one count. The CDR3 DNA reads TGTGCCAGCAGCTTCGGGACTAGCGGGGGCCAAGAGACCCAGTACTTC. Protein: CASSFGTSGGQETQYF. The V call is TRBV7-2, the J call TRBJ2-5; the match to TRBD2 covers 14 bases. The CDR3 contains 16 residues. Per germline, CDR1 SGHTA and CDR2 FQGNSA. V was pared by 3 bases and J by 1 base, with 1 base of the junction left unmatched.